A single sample is the source of the 13 T cell receptor beta chains below, sequenced in a study of T cell repertoires in cytomegalovirus infection (dated 2019 in TCRdb). This sample was sequenced with an Illumina HiSeq 1500. Through fastp at Q25 and MiXCR, TCRdb rebuilt clones from the public reads, retaining in-frame beta chains. Each entry merges the rows of one CDR3 protein and shows their most common DNA and genes. For this sample there are under 150,000 distinct CDR3 sequences; roughly 9% appear just once. The ten largest clones take up around 10% of the sample. The specimen was PBMCs. Source of these receptors: a human donor in good health (CMV status not recorded). Some clones in this sample may be carry-over from other donors' samples.

This clonotype was counted ten times or more. The chain joins TRBV7-2 to TRBJ2-7; 8 nucleotides line up with TRBD1. Germline V lookup: CDR1 SGHTA, CDR2 FQGNSA. This CDR3 has 15 amino acids. Unmatched junction bases numbered 10, after V lost 5 bases and J lost 4 bases. The chain's CDR3 is CASSRGQGPSYEQYF. The DNA of the CDR3 is TGTGCCAGCAGCCGAGGACAGGGACCTTCATACGAGCAGTACTTC.

The table lists this clonotype with many counts. V gene TRBV6-2 or TRBV6-3 combines with J gene TRBJ2-3; the D gene is possibly TRBD2 (6 bases). V dropped 7 bases and J dropped 6 bases, with 17 bases sitting between them. The germline CDR1 and CDR2 sequences are MNHEY and SVGEGT. The CDR3 consists of 14 residues. DNA for the CDR3: TGTGCCAGCAAACGGGACTTCAACAGCGATACGCAGTATTTT. Protein sequence: CASKRDFNSDTQYF.

This clonotype occurred many times. This sequence joins TRBV19 and TRBJ1-1, with a possible D match to TRBD1 (6 bases). Germline V CDR1 and CDR2: LNHDA, SQIVND (reference sequence). V was shortened by 8 bases and J by 5 bases, with 15 bases between the two germline ends. The CDR3 covers 13 residues. CDR3 protein: CASAQGSWTEAFF. In DNA form, the CDR3 reads TGTGCCAGTGCACAGGGTTCGTGGACTGAAGCTTTCTTT.

This clonotype appeared many times. This rearrangement joins TRBV7-2 to TRBJ1-4, with TRBD1 identical over 7 bases. CDR1 is SGHTA, CDR2 FQGNSA, per germline. With V trimmed by 5 bases and J by 7 bases, 7 bases remained unmatched. CDR3 length: 14 residues. The CDR3 is CASSVQGRSEKLFF. DNA of the CDR3: TGTGCCAGCAGCGTACAGGGGAGGAGTGAAAAACTGTTTTTT.

The chain has TRBV2 and TRBJ1-6; D gene uncertain. The CDR3 is 16 amino acids. The germline V gene encodes CDR1 SNHLY and CDR2 FYNNEI. V lost 3 bases and J 0 bases, leaving 9 bases between the germline ends. CDR3 DNA: TGTGCCAGCAGTGATGACATAAGCTCCTATAATTCACCCCTCCACTTT. Amino acids: CASSDDISSYNSPLHF.

The sample holds many counts of this clonotype. The V gene is TRBV19, the J gene TRBJ2-3, with 10 bases aligning to TRBD2. Germline CDR1 and CDR2: LNHDA and SQIVND (reference sequence). This CDR3 has 15 amino acids. The ends lost 8 bases at V and 2 bases at J; junction bases unmatched: 7. CDR3 in amino acids: CASSLAGGNTDTQYF. CDR3 in DNA: TGTGCCAGTTCCTTAGCGGGGGGAAACACAGATACGCAGTATTTT.

This clonotype was recorded at least ten times. The chain is built from TRBV7-9 and TRBJ1-2; no clear D gene. This CDR3 has 14 residues. Germline assignment: CDR1 SEHNR and CDR2 FQNEAQ (reference sequence). V dropped 1 base and J dropped 8 bases, with 14 bases sitting between them. As DNA, the CDR3 is TGTGCCAGCAGCTTAGACGGCTCGTCGGTGGGCTACACCTTC. Its protein product is CASSLDGSSVGYTF.

The sample holds many counts of this clonotype. The rearrangement links TRBV12-5 to TRBJ2-5, with 7 bases matching TRBD1. Germline CDR1 reads LGHNT; CDR2 reads FRNRAP. This CDR3 region has 13 residues. V dropped 6 bases and J dropped 5; count of bases not matched to a gene: 6. Here the CDR3 reads CASGGQAWETQYF. The DNA for the CDR3 is TGTGCTAGTGGCGGACAGGCCTGGGAGACCCAGTACTTC.

This clonotype was seen at least ten times. This chain joins TRBV10-2 and TRBJ2-6; 8 bases are a match to TRBD1. The V gene end was trimmed by 4 bases and the J gene end by 0 bases; junction bases not matched to a gene: 5. The CDR3 extends over 17 amino acids. Per the germline V gene, CDR1 is WSHSY and CDR2 is SAAADI. Here the CDR3 DNA reads TGCGCCAGCAGTGCTGGCAGGGGGCTCTCTGGGGCCAACGTCCTGACTTTC. It codes for CASSAGRGLSGANVLTF.

The chain is built from TRBV9 and TRBJ1-1; the D is unclear. Germline loops: CDR1 SGDLS, CDR2 YYNGEE. The CDR3 is 14 amino acids. The V gene lost 1 base and the J gene lost 1 base, with 8 bases spanning the gap. CDR3 bases: TGTGCCAGCAGCGTAAATTATGGGAACACTGAAGCTTTCTTT. It translates to CASSVNYGNTEAFF.

In this sample, this clonotype turned up many times. V usage is TRBV7-9 and J usage is TRBJ2-3, with D maybe TRBD1 (6 bases). The CDR3 extends over 15 amino acids. V was trimmed by 5 bases and J by 0 bases, leaving 12 bases between them. Germline V gives CDR1 SEHNR, CDR2 FQNEAQ (reference sequence). The CDR3 region is CASSVATGSTDTQYF. The CDR3 bases are TGTGCCAGCAGCGTCGCGACAGGTAGCACAGATACGCAGTATTTT.

There are a few counts of this clonotype. The chain joins TRBV5-5 to TRBJ1-4, with D unresolved. The CDR3 runs to 17 residues. The V end was cut by 1 base, the J end by 5 bases, with 18 bases between. Germline loops: CDR1 SGHKS, CDR2 YYEKEE (reference sequence). CDR3 nucleotide sequence: TGTGCCAGCAGCTTGTCACCAACGACGGGCGCGAATGAAAAACTGTTTTTT. Its translation is CASSLSPTTGANEKLFF.

V is TRBV20-1 and J is TRBJ1-1; D unresolved. The germline V gene has CDR1 DFQATT and CDR2 SNEGSKA (reference sequence). The CDR3 has 13 amino acids. The V end lost 1 base, the J end lost 1 base, and 7 bases lay between the germline ends. Here the CDR3 reads CSARGSGNTEAFF. CDR3 in DNA: TGCAGTGCTAGAGGGTCAGGGAACACTGAAGCTTTCTTT.